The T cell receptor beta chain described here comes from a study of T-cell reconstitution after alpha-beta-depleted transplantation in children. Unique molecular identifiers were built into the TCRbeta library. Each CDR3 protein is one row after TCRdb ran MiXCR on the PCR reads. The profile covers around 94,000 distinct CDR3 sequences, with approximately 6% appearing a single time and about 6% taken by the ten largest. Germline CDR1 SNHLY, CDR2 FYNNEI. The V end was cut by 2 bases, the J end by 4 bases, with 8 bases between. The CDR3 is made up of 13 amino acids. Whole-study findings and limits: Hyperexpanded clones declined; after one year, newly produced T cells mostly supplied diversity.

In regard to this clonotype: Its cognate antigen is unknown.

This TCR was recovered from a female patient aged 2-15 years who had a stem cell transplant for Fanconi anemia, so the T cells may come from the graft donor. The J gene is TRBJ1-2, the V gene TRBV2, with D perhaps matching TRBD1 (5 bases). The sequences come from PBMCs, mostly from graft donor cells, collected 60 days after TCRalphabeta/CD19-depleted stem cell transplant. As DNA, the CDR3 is TGTGCCAGCAGTGAAACAGGTGCCTATGGCTACACCTTC. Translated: CASSETGAYGYTF.